This T cell receptor (beta chain) stems from a study of identical twins. A few counts support this clonotype. Its antigen is not known. TCRdb itself ran the 5' RACE reads through MiXCR, one entry per CDR3 protein. The table records approximately 1.8 million distinct CDR3 sequences, around 33% of them present only once. Study conclusions and caveats: Clonotypes of the beta chain that were abundant in cord blood carried fewer insertions (memory repertoires showed none).

Germline V gene sequence: CDR1 SQVTM, CDR2 ANQGSEA. This CDR3 spans 15 amino acids. Trimming cost V 6 bases and J 8 bases, with 22 bases left between them. This sequence originates from a newborn girl in good health. Input material: cord blood. The V gene is TRBV29-1, the J gene TRBJ1-4, with a tentative D call TRBD1 (6 bases). The CDR3 coding sequence is TGCAGCGTCCAAGCCCCCAAGGGGGGAGTGGAAAAACTGTTTTTT. This sequence encodes CSVQAPKGGVEKLFF.